This TCR beta chain was obtained from a study of beta chain features in type 1 diabetes. General study points: TCRB rearrangement may or may not be influenced by HLA type; here this remained unresolved. Researchers cautioned that cDNA sequencing could over-represent cells with high TCR expression. All four CD4+ subsets from Type 1 diabetes patients carried moderately but significantly shorter TCRB CDR3s.

Blood was collected once per donor into heparin, averaging around 120 mL. This clone was observed a handful of times. Its cognate antigen is unknown. One junction end disagrees with the germline gene, perhaps due to a read error. The same CDR3 is also encoded by other DNA sequences in this sample. This CDR3 comprises 15 residues. Per germline, CDR1 SGHTA and CDR2 FQGNSA. Expressed TCRB transcripts were sequenced because the entire RNA isolate underwent reverse transcription. TCRdb's copy holds only in-frame clones and misses some; the assay was immunoSEQ multiplex PCR. The repertoire holds around 58,000 clones, with roughly three fifths as singletons.

The material sequenced was Tregs from blood. The sequence came from a woman aged 18-35 years in good health. This chain joins TRBV7-2 and TRBJ1-6; no reliable D call. The CDR3 spells CASSLARQINSPLHF. CDR3 nucleotides: TGTGCCAGCAGCTTAGCGCGGCAGATTAATTCCCCCCTCCACTTT.